This T cell receptor (beta chain) originates from a study of cytomegalovirus exposure and HLA in healthy donors. Study results and caveats: A missense variant in DCLRE1C was later tied to TCR beta V- and J-gene trimming. Among the sequence variants, a highly shared cluster was likely an artifact of sequencing.

The CDR3 totals 16 residues. V was trimmed by 6 bases and J by 2 bases, leaving 16 bases between them. Germline assignment: CDR1 KGHSH and CDR2 LQKENI. The sample holds one count of this clone. Its target is unknown. The study ran its PCR with 60 Vbeta and 13 Jbeta primers. The data were produced by immunoSEQ multiplex PCR, yet TCRdb's version contains in-frame clones alone and is incomplete. Among hundreds of thousands of clones listed, about 72% were seen once. What was sequenced was PBMCs. The TCR sequence derives from a male donor in good health and CMV-seronegative. The rearrangement uses TRBV18 and TRBJ1-4; weak D call: TRBD1 (5 bases). CDR3 residues: CASSPPGGNTNEKLFF. CDR3 bases: TGTGCCAGCTCCCCTCCGGGGGGAAATACTAATGAAAAACTGTTTTTT. The full variable domain, with the rest looked up from reference TRBV18 and TRBJ1-4, is NAGVMQNPRHLVRRRGQEARLRCSPMKGHSHVYWYRQLPEEGLKFMVYLQKENIIDESGMPKERFSAEFPKEGPSILRIQQVVRGDSAAYFCASSPPGGNTNEKLFFGSGTQLSVL.